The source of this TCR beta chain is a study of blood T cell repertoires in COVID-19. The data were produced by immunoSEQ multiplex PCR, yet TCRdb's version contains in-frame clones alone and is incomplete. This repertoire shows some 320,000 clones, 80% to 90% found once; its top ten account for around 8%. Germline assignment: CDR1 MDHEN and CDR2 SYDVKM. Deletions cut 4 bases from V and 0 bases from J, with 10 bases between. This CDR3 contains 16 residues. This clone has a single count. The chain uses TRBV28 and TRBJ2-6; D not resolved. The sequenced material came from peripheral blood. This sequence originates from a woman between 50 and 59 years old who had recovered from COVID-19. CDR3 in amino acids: CASSSPSISGANVLTF. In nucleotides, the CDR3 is TGTGCCAGCAGTTCCCCGTCTATCTCTGGGGCCAACGTCCTGACTTTC.